This record covers a single T cell receptor (beta chain). A much larger clonotype is one base distant, so this may be a read error. Time point meaning: newly diagnosed GD, antithyroid drugs for less than 3 months. The TCR library was made from RNA extracted from PBMCs. This CDR3 has 14 amino acids. Germline CDR1 is SGHDN and CDR2 is FVKESK. HTBI primers from iRepertoire and Arm-PCR of CDR3 regions yielded the TCR beta libraries. TCRdb reprocessed the multiplex PCR reads via MiXCR and lists one record per CDR3 protein. Here the sample spans about 200,000 distinct CDR3 sequences, around 19% being singletons. This specimen comes from a study of regulatory T cells in long-lasting Graves disease.

The chain recombines TRBV14 with TRBJ2-1; maybe TRBD1 (5 bases). The receptor's source is a female donor with Graves disease. Sequenced material: peripheral blood mononuclear cells (PBMCs), taken at new diagnosis, from a patient treated with antithyroid drugs. The CDR3 DNA reads as TGTGCCAGCAGCCATGATCTAGGACAAGAGACCCAGTGCTTC. Residues: CASSHDLGQETQCF.